This T cell receptor beta chain was observed in a study of T cells in Graves' hyperthyroidism and ophthalmopathy (dated by TCRdb to about 2019). Describing the broader study: Peripheral blood samples were taken at the time of initial diagnosis, prior to any treatment. To identify distinguishing TCR V-J signatures, a discovery cohort of 100 patients was used, comprising approximately 40 with Graves' ophthalmopathy and some 57 with stable Graves' hyperthyroidism. Prospective prediction of ophthalmopathy was tested in an independent validation cohort consisting of 18 hyperthyroidism patients and around 16 patients who later progressed to ophthalmopathy. For training and testing, the 80 to 100 patients in the discovery cohort were randomly divided in a 7:3 ratio. Thyroid tissue and blood T-cell repertoires from about six Graves' hyperthyroidism patients were also compared in the study. Following sampling, methimazole starting at 30 mg daily was given to hyperthyroidism patients, and high-dose intravenous methylprednisolone was given to ophthalmopathy patients. The paper reports TCR Vbeta CDR3 sequencing of approximately 130 peripheral blood samples: 40 to 45 ophthalmopathy, roughly 74 hyperthyroidism and around 17 progressor patients. Summary of the overall study and its limitations: Most expanded thyroid clonotypes (frequency above 0.001) were also detected in blood, suggesting blood repertoires may reflect thyroid immune responses. During validation, the model predicted progression to ophthalmopathy a median of approximately 6 months ahead of onset, with more than 55% sensitivity and around 72% specificity. Sample size was not statistically predetermined, and blinding of investigators to group allocation was not performed. In cross-validation, a model built on a 13 V-J signature told ophthalmopathy apart from stable hyperthyroidism with just under 90% sensitivity and around 84% specificity, and in testing the same model reached 80%/75%.

The TCR beta CDR3 regions were amplified from the RNA transcripts. The TCR CDR3 was subjected to a first round of RT-PCR using the HTBI primer set and the Qiagen OneStep RT-PCR kit. Libraries were constructed in a second round of multiplex PCR, after which size selection and purification were carried out. Libraries were sequenced paired-end with 100 bp reads on an Illumina HiSeq2000. The authors processed their data as follows. Raw data were processed with SOAPnuke, discarding reads with adapters, uncalled bases, mean Phred below 15, or no exact constant-primer or identifier match. High-quality paired reads were merged using COPE v1.2.5, and each unique nucleotide sequence was defined as a clonotype. MiTCR v1.1 was used to align clonotypes to the IMGT TRBV, TRBD and TRBJ reference segments. The analysis was restricted to V-J combinations with a frequency above 0.0001, which together covered just over 99% of the repertoires. A TCS score was defined as the ratio between F50 (clonal expansion) and ExV (chaos), using BLOSUM62-based TCRdist between CDR3 peptides within each V-J. Welch's t-statistics and random forest reduced 514 V-J features to 13, which were used in a naive Bayes classifier (R e1071). TCRdb's own reprocessing of the public reads used fastp at Q25 and MiXCR and kept productive beta chains. Rows matching on CDR3 protein sequence are summarized as one entry with the most common DNA and genes. For this entry, the V and J calls and clone size follow TCRdb and not the study's own pipeline. This sample holds a few hundred thousand distinct CDR3 sequences; approximately 15% were observed only once. The ten biggest clones cover approximately 5.3% of the sample.

Stable Graves' hyperthyroidism was defined as the absence of progression to ophthalmopathy over 18 months of follow-up. The hyperthyroidism patients were between 18 and 65 years old and newly diagnosed, with a disease duration of less than 2 months. Any patient with an uncontrolled infection, another autoimmune disease, pregnancy or lactation was excluded. Diagnoses were based on clinical symptoms, serum thyroxine and TRAb, thyroid ultrasound and orbital computed tomography. Ficoll-Paque density gradient centrifugation was used to isolate PBMCs from around 10 ml of fresh peripheral blood. Total RNA was extracted with Trizol reagent, and quality was checked on an Agilent 2100 Bioanalyzer. At the junction V is shortened by 0 bases and J by 6 bases, with 6 bases in between. Taken from the germline V gene, the CDR1 and CDR2 loops are SGHAT and FQNNGV. Including cysteine and phenylalanine, the CDR3 has 12 amino acids. Only CDR3 DNA is held: 36 bases, read in frame from base 1.

This clonotype showed up many times. No antigen is known for it. The sample holds no much larger clone one base away, and base qualities are not on file. Here the chain combines TRBV11-2 and TRBJ2-7; the D gene assignment is ambiguous. This clonotype was sampled from a woman between 18 and 29 years old with Graves' hyperthyroidism. Sequences were obtained from blood. The DNA reads as follows: TGTGCCAGCAGCTTAGATGAGCGCGAGCAGTACTTC. Its coded protein is CASSLDEREQYF.